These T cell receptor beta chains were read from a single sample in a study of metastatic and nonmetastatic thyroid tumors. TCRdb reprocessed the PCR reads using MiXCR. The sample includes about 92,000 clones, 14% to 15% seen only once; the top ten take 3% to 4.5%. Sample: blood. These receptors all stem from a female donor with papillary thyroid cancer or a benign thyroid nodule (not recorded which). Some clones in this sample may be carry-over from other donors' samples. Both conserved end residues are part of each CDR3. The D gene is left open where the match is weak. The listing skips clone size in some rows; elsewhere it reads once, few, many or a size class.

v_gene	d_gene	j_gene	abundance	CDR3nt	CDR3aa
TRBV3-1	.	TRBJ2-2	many	TGTGCCAGCAGTCCCGTAAGTTGGGAGCTGTTTTTT	CASSPVSWELFF
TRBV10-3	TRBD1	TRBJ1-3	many	TGTGCCATCAGTGTGACAGGGTTCGGAAACACCATATATTTT	CAISVTGFGNTIYF
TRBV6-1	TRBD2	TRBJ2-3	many	TGTGCCAGCAGTGAGAAACTAGCGGGGGGGACAGATACGCAGTATTTT	CASSEKLAGGTDTQYF
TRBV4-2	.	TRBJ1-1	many	TGTGCCAGCAGCCAAGGGGAGACAGGCATGAACACTGAAGCTTTCTTT	CASSQGETGMNTEAFF
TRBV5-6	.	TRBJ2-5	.	TGTGCCAGCAGCTTGTTAGGAGTTAGAGAGGTAGAAGAGACCCAGTACTTC	CASSLLGVREVEETQYF
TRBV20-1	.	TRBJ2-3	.	TGCAGTGCTAGAGGGGCAGGGTGGAGAGATACGCAGTATTTT	CSARGAGWRDTQYF
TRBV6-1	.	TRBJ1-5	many	TGTGCCAGCAGTGAAGCCCGAAGGGCGAGCAATCAGCCCCAGCATTTT	CASSEARRASNQPQHF
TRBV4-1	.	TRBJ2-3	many	TGCGCCAGCAGCCAAGAAGAGGGCCCAGATACGCAGTATTTT	CASSQEEGPDTQYF
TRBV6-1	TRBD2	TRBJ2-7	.	TGTGCCAGCAGCAGGACTAGCGGGTACATTTACGAGCAGTACTTC	CASSRTSGYIYEQYF
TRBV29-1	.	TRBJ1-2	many	TGCAGCGTACCGGGACTACCCTCTCGGGGCTATGGCTACACCTTC	CSVPGLPSRGYGYTF
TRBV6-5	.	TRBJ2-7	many	TGTGCCAGCAGTTACCCCCGCGGGACGACAGCCGCCTACGAGCAGTACTTC	CASSYPRGTTAAYEQYF
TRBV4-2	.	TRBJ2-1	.	TGTGCCAGCAGCCACGACAGCCCTCACTACAATGAGCAGTTCTTC	CASSHDSPHYNEQFF
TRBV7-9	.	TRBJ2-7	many	TGTGCCAGCAGCCGTATGGGACCAAAATACGAGCAGTACTTC	CASSRMGPKYEQYF
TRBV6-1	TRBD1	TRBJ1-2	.	TGTGCCAGCAGTAAGACAGGGGATAGTGGCTACACCTTC	CASSKTGDSGYTF
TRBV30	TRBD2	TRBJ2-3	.	TGTGCCTTGAGCAAAGGGAGCGGGGGACTTGGCACAGATACGCAGTATTTT	CALSKGSGGLGTDTQYF
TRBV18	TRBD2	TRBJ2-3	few	TGTGCCAGCTCACCCGGGACTAGCGGGGGAACGCAGTATTTT	CASSPGTSGGTQYF
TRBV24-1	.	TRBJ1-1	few	TGCGCCACCAGTGACCGGGGGGTCACTGAAGTTTTCTTT	CATSDRGVTEVFF
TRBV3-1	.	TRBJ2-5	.	TGTGCCAGCAGCCAAGTGTGGACCCAGTACTTC	CASSQVWTQYF
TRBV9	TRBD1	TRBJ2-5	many	TGTGCCAGCAGCGTGGGGACAGGAAGCCAAGAGACCCAGTACTTC	CASSVGTGSQETQYF
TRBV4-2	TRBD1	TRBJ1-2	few	TGTGCCAGCAGCCAAGATACAGGGGATAATGGCTACACCTTC	CASSQDTGDNGYTF
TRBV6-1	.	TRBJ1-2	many	TGTGCCAGCATCGGACTCCCCGACTATGGCTACACCTTC	CASIGLPDYGYTF
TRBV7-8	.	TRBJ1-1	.	TGTGCCAGCAGCTTCGTTACCGGTACAGGTACTATGCGTACTGAAGCTTTCTTT	CASSFVTGTGTMRTEAFF
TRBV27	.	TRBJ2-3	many	TGTGCCAGCAGCCTGACTAGCACAGATACGCAGTATTTT	CASSLTSTDTQYF
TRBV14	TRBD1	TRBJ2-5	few	TGTGCCAGCAGTCGACAGGGACAAGAGACCCAGTACTTC	CASSRQGQETQYF
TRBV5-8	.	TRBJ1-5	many	TGTGCCAGCAGCTTGGGTTCGGTTTATAGCAATCAGCCCCAGCATTTT	CASSLGSVYSNQPQHF
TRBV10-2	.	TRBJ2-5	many	TGCGCCAGCAGTGTGCAGGGGCGGGAGACCCAGTACTTC	CASSVQGRETQYF
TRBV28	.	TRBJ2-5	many	TGTGCCAGCAGTTCTAGTGAGGGAAGGCACCAAGAGACCCAGTACTTC	CASSSSEGRHQETQYF
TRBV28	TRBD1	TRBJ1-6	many	TGTGCCAGCAGTTTGGGACAGGGACCGAATTCACCCCTCCACTTT	CASSLGQGPNSPLHF
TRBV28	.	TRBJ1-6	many	TGTGCCAGCGTCGGCAGTAATTATAATTCACCCCTCCACTTT	CASVGSNYNSPLHF
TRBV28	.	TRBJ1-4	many	TGTGCCAGCAGTTTGGGCGGGACTAAATATGAAAAACTGTTTTTT	CASSLGGTKYEKLFF
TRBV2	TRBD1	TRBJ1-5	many	TGTGCCAGCAGTACACAGGGGTCCCCTCAGCCCCAGCATTTT	CASSTQGSPQPQHF
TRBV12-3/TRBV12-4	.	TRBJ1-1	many	TGTGCCAGCAGGAAAAGTCCCAGGGATAACACTGAAGCTTTCTTT	CASRKSPRDNTEAFF
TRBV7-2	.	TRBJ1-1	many	TGTGCCAGCAGCTTAGAAGCTCGGCGGAAGGCTTTCTTT	CASSLEARRKAFF
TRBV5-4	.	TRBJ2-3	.	TGTGCCAGCAGCTTGACTTGGGGGGGCTCAGATACGCAGTATTTT	CASSLTWGGSDTQYF
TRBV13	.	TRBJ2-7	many	TGTGCCAGGAGTCCCGTAGTCGGGTCCGACTCCTACGAGCAGTACTTC	CARSPVVGSDSYEQYF
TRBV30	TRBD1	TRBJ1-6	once	TGTGCCTGGAGTTTTGAATCAGGGGGGTCACCCCTCCACTTT	CAWSFESGGSPLHF
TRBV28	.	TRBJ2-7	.	TGTGCCAACAGTTTTTTTGGCTCATCCAGGGCCGAGCAGTACTTC	CANSFFGSSRAEQYF
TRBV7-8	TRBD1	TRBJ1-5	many	TGTGCCAGCAGCTTAGGGACAGGGGGGGGCAATCAGCCCCAGCATTTT	CASSLGTGGGNQPQHF
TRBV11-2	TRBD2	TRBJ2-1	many	TGTGCCAGCAGCCCTTCACCTAGCGGGGGCTCCTACAATGAGCAGTTCTTC	CASSPSPSGGSYNEQFF
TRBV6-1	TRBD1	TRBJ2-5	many	TGTGCCAGCAGGCCGGGACAGAGTTTTGGAGAGACCCAGTACTTC	CASRPGQSFGETQYF
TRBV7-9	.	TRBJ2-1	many	TGTGCCAGCAGCTCCCAGGGAGATGAGCAGTTCTTC	CASSSQGDEQFF
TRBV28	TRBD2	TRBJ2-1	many	TGTGCCACGGGCGGGCAGCGGGGAGGCGATGAGCAGTTCTTC	CATGGQRGGDEQFF
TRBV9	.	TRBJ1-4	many	TGTGCCAGCAGCGTAGTCCCAGGTGGGAATGAAAAACTGTTTTTT	CASSVVPGGNEKLFF
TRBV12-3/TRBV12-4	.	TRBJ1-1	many	TGTGCCAGCAGTTTATCAGGGGTTGCGGGAACTGAAGCTTTCTTT	CASSLSGVAGTEAFF
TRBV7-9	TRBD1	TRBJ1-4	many	TGTGCCAGCAGCCGGGACAGCCTGTCCGAACTGTTTTTT	CASSRDSLSELFF
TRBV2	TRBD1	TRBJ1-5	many	TGTGCCAGCTCACGGACAGGGACTGTCCAGCCCCAGCATTTT	CASSRTGTVQPQHF
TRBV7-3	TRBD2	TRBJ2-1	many	TGTGCCAGCAGCTTAACCGGGACTAGCGGGGGGGCCGATGAGCAGTTCTTC	CASSLTGTSGGADEQFF
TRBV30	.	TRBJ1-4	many	TGTGCCTGGAGTGTAATGGGGAATGAAAAACTGTTTTTT	CAWSVMGNEKLFF
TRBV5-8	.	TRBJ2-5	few	TGTGCCAGCAGTCCGCTGGGGGTTGGGGTAGAGACCCAGTACTTC	CASSPLGVGVETQYF
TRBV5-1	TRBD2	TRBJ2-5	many	TGCGCCAGCAGCTTGGCGCCGCTAGCGGGGGGAGAGACCCAGTACTTC	CASSLAPLAGGETQYF
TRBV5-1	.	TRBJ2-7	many	TGCGCCAGCAGCTTGGTCGGGGGCGAATTCTACGAGCAGTACTTC	CASSLVGGEFYEQYF